Sequencing of this T cell receptor beta chain was carried out in a study of OX40 agonist ivuxolimab in advanced cancers. Profiling relied on immunoSEQ multiplex PCR, and the TCRdb table lists in-frame clones only, not all of them. The sample yields approximately 110,000 clones, approximately 90% seen once. Germline CDR1 SGHDT, CDR2 YYEEEE. This CDR3 contains 14 residues. V trimming: 4 bases; J trimming: 4 bases; junction bases outside the gene matches: 7. V gene TRBV5-6 combines with J gene TRBJ2-7, with 8 positions matching TRBD1. Source: CD4+ or CD8+ T cells sorted from blood, taken in a trial of the OX40 agonist ivuxolimab. The TCR originated in an adult with an advanced solid tumor such as melanoma, head and neck, liver or kidney cancer. The CDR3 sequence is CASSADRGLYEQYF. In nucleotides, the CDR3 is TGTGCCAGCAGCGCAGACAGGGGCCTTTACGAGCAGTACTTC.